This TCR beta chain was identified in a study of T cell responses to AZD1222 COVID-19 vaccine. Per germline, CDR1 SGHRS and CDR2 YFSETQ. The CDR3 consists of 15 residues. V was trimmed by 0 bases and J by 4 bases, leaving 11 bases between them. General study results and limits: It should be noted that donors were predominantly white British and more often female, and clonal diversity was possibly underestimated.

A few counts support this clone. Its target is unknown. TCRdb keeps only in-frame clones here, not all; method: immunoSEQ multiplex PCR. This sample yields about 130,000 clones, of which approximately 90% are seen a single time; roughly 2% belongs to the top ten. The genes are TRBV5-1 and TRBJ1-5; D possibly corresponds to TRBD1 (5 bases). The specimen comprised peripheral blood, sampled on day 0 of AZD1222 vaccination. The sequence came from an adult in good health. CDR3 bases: TGCGCCAGCAGCTTGGCCGGGGCAACGAATCAGCCCCAGCATTTT. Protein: CASSLAGATNQPQHF.